These 25 T cell receptor beta chains were all obtained from the same sample, sequenced in a study of post-analysis software for immune sequencing data. Prepared libraries of TCR beta cDNA carried unique molecular identifiers. TCRdb passed the PCR reads through MiXCR, listing each CDR3 protein once. Among roughly 540,000 distinct CDR3 sequences listed, 30% to 40% were seen once. Overall study findings and caveats: Patients carried roughly 5 TRBV segments more frequently than controls did, and TRBV5-6, TRBV5-1 and TRBV20-1 were among them.

These receptors lack a known antigen. The sample was blood. The receptors stem from a girl younger than 18 with multiple sclerosis.

This clonotype was detected only a few times. This chain joins TRBV5-1 and TRBJ2-3, with D perhaps assigned TRBD1 or TRBD2 (5 bases each). This CDR3 comprises 14 residues. Trimming took off 6 bases at V and 6 bases at J, with 17 bases between the two ends. Germline values: CDR1 SGHRS, CDR2 YFSETQ. CDR3 residues: CASTVGAGRDTQYF. In nucleotides, the CDR3 is TGCGCCAGCACCGTCGGGGCAGGACGGGATACGCAGTATTTT.

V usage is TRBV7-3 and J usage is TRBJ2-1, with D perhaps TRBD2 (6 bases). Per the germline V gene, CDR1 is SGHTA and CDR2 is FQGTGA. V was trimmed by 1 base and J by 5 bases, leaving 12 bases between them. The CDR3 extends over 15 amino acids. This CDR3 is CASSLSSLAHNEQFF. CDR3 sequence (DNA): TGTGCCAGCAGCTTAAGCTCACTAGCCCACAATGAGCAGTTCTTC.

This clonotype was found once. The V gene is TRBV12-3 or TRBV12-4, the J gene TRBJ1-6; no clear D. V was trimmed by 5 bases and J by 3 bases, leaving 8 bases between them. This CDR3 comprises 14 residues. CDR3 region: CASSKDSYNSPLHF. As DNA, the CDR3 is TGTGCCAGCAGTAAGGATAGCTATAATTCACCCCTCCACTTT.

The chain employs TRBV2 and TRBJ2-3, with 11 bases lining up with TRBD2. V gave up 5 bases and J gave up 2 bases; unmatched junction bases: 9. CDR1 SNHLY and CDR2 FYNNEI come from the germline V gene. This CDR3 has 17 residues. CDR3 bases: TGTGCCAGCAGTTACGGGGGACTAGCGGCGGACACAGATACGCAGTATTTT. The encoded protein is CASSYGGLAADTDTQYF.

A note on this clonotype: A much bigger clone sits one base away, suggesting this may be a read error. The V gene is TRBV5-6, the J gene TRBJ2-7, with 10 positions matching TRBD1. This CDR3 has 15 residues. Germline V lookup: CDR1 SGHDT, CDR2 YYEEEE. The ends lost 0 bases at V and 7 bases at J; junction bases unmatched: 7. CDR3 coding DNA: TGTGCCAGCAGCTTGGGACAGGGGGCTGCGGATGAGCAGTACTTC. Its translation: CASSLGQGAADEQYF.

The CDR3 sequence: CASSQLQETQYF. CDR3 DNA sequence: TGTGCCAGCAGCCAGTTGCAAGAGACCCAGTACTTC. This rearrangement joins TRBV3-1 to TRBJ2-5; D remains ambiguous. Per germline, CDR1 LGHDT and CDR2 YNNKEL (reference sequence). This CDR3 comprises 12 residues. Trimming shortened V by 3 bases and J by 2 bases, and 4 bases separated the two germline ends.

CDR3: CASSLTGTSYEQYF. In DNA form, the CDR3 reads TGTGCCAGCAGCTTGACCGGGACTTCCTACGAGCAGTACTTC. This rearrangement joins TRBV7-9 to TRBJ2-7, with D possibly matching TRBD2 (6 bases). CDR3 length: 14 amino acids. V lost 3 bases, J lost 1 base, and 10 bases lay in between. In germline, CDR1 is SEHNR, CDR2 FQNEAQ (reference sequence).

This chain uses TRBV5-1 with TRBJ1-1, with D possibly matching TRBD1 (5 bases). CDR3 size: 18 residues. Trimming stripped 2 bases from V and 2 bases from J, with 22 bases between. The germline V gene encodes CDR1 SGHRS and CDR2 YFSETQ. This CDR3 reads CASSFQPLPGGANTEAFF. The CDR3 region has the DNA TGCGCCAGCAGCTTTCAGCCCCTCCCGGGCGGGGCAAACACTGAAGCTTTCTTT.

This clonotype was detected a few times. The V call is TRBV14, the J call TRBJ2-7; no definite D call. V lost 2 bases, J lost 5 bases, and 13 bases lay in between. Germline CDR1 and CDR2: SGHDN and FVKESK. The CDR3 has 14 residues. CDR3 nucleotide sequence: TGTGCCAGCAGCCAATACGAAGGGATACACGAGCAGTACTTC. Amino acid sequence: CASSQYEGIHEQYF.

The chain links TRBV20-1 to TRBJ2-3, with D perhaps matching TRBD2 (6 bases). V was cut by 7 bases and J by 3 bases, with 14 bases left in between. From germline, CDR1 is DFQATT and CDR2 SNEGSKA (reference sequence). The length of the CDR3 is 13 residues. The CDR3 bases are TGCAGTGGGGCTTCGGGGAGGACAGATACGCAGTATTTT. Its protein is CSGASGRTDTQYF.

The V gene is TRBV10-3, the J gene TRBJ2-5, with TRBD1 matching over 7 bases. Germline CDR1 reads ENHRY; CDR2 reads SYGVKD. This CDR3 has 15 amino acids. V shed 7 bases and J 0 bases; nucleotides not matched to a gene: 8. The CDR3 region is CAIKGTGEYQETQYF. DNA for the CDR3: TGTGCCATCAAAGGAACAGGGGAGTACCAAGAGACCCAGTACTTC.

J is TRBJ2-5 and V is TRBV12-3 or TRBV12-4, with D perhaps matching TRBD1 (5 bases). This CDR3 has 17 residues. V was trimmed by 3 bases and J by 2 bases, leaving 19 bases between them. This CDR3 reads CASSLTQVMTDQETQYF. The CDR3 region has the DNA TGTGCCAGCAGTTTGACCCAAGTAATGACAGATCAAGAGACCCAGTACTTC.

This sequence joins TRBV24-1 and TRBJ2-5; TRBD1 agrees at 7 bases. CDR1 is KGHDR and CDR2 is SFDVKD in the germline V gene. The CDR3 runs 16 residues. Unmatched junction bases numbered 9, after V lost 5 bases and J lost 1 base. Here the CDR3 reads CATSASPKGAQETQYF. CDR3 nucleotides: TGTGCCACCAGTGCCTCACCCAAGGGGGCCCAAGAGACCCAGTACTTC.

This clonotype was counted only a few times. This chain joins TRBV5-1 and TRBJ2-1; D remains ambiguous. V dropped 0 bases and J dropped 3 bases, with 13 bases sitting between them. Per the germline V gene, CDR1 is SGHRS and CDR2 is YFSETQ. CDR3 size: 16 residues. CDR3 DNA sequence: TGCGCCAGCAGCTTGGGGCTCGGTCCGGGCTACAATGAGCAGTTCTTC. It translates to CASSLGLGPGYNEQFF.

This clonotype was recorded once. This chain joins TRBV27 and TRBJ1-2; D might be TRBD1 (5 bases). Germline assignment: CDR1 MNHEY and CDR2 SMNVEV (reference sequence). The CDR3 length is 14 residues. The ends were cut back, 6 bases at V and 3 bases at J, with 14 bases in the middle. The CDR3 region has the DNA TGTGCCAGCAGAGATGACAGATGGGACTATGGCTACACCTTC. This translates into CASRDDRWDYGYTF.

The chain couples TRBV20-1 to TRBJ2-3, with no clear D. CDR1 DFQATT and CDR2 SNEGSKA come from the germline V gene (reference sequence). Deletions cut 6 bases from V and 5 bases from J, with 15 bases between. The CDR3 has 13 residues. CDR3 sequence: CSATSPPEDTQYF. The CDR3 DNA sequence: TGCAGTGCCACTTCGCCTCCAGAAGATACGCAGTATTTT.

The chain uses TRBV5-1 and TRBJ1-1; 11 bases fit TRBD1. Losses at the gene ends were 4 bases for V and 4 bases for J; bases not matched to a gene: 6. The CDR3 runs to 15 residues. Germline assignment: CDR1 SGHRS and CDR2 YFSETQ. CDR3 coding DNA: TGCGCCAGCAGCGTCCCCGGGACAGGGGGCACTGAAGCTTTCTTT. Translated, it gives CASSVPGTGGTEAFF.

The CDR3 DNA sequence: TGTGCCAGCAGCCAAACAGCGGGGTTCACGGATACGCAGTATTTT. As protein: CASSQTAGFTDTQYF. This chain links TRBV3-1 with TRBJ2-3; 7 nucleotides align to TRBD2. With V trimmed by 2 bases and J by 6 bases, 8 bases remained unmatched. CDR3 size: 15 residues. CDR1 and CDR2 from the germline V gene are LGHDT and YNNKEL (reference sequence).

This clonotype was seen repeatedly, ten times or more. The chain is built from TRBV29-1 and TRBJ1-2; TRBD1 matches at 8 bases. CDR1 is SQVTM, CDR2 ANQGSEA, per germline. This CDR3 comprises 13 residues. The trim removed 6 bases at V and 4 bases at J, leaving 7 bases unmatched. CDR3 DNA: TGCAGCGTCCCCGGACAGGGCGGCTATGGCTACACCTTC. This encodes CSVPGQGGYGYTF.

This clonotype has just one count. V is TRBV19 and J is TRBJ2-3, with no clear D. The germline V gene has CDR1 LNHDA and CDR2 SQIVND (reference sequence). This CDR3 spans 15 amino acids. V lost 3 bases, J lost 8 bases, and 18 bases lay in between. The CDR3 region has the DNA TGTGCCAGTAGTATTCCCGGACGCAACTCCGGTACGCAGTATTTT. This gives the protein CASSIPGRNSGTQYF.

The genes are TRBV5-1 and TRBJ1-1; D is possibly TRBD1 (6 bases). CDR3 size: 16 residues. Germline CDR1 is SGHRS and CDR2 is YFSETQ. V dropped 0 bases and J dropped 7 bases, with 19 bases sitting between them. CDR3 region: CASSLVGGRGPHEAFF. CDR3 nucleotide sequence: TGCGCCAGCAGCTTGGTGGGGGGGCGCGGACCCCATGAAGCTTTCTTT.

This clonotype has only a few counts. V is TRBV20-1 and J is TRBJ1-5; D uncertain. The CDR3 consists of 14 residues. Trimming took off 5 bases at V and 2 bases at J, with 13 bases between the two ends. CDR1 is DFQATT and CDR2 is SNEGSKA in the germline V gene (reference sequence). CDR3: CSAFREGGNQPQHF. The CDR3 bases are TGCAGTGCTTTCCGGGAGGGAGGCAATCAGCCCCAGCATTTT.

To note about this clonotype: At one end the junction does not follow the germline gene, possibly because of a read error. This chain connects TRBV12-3 or TRBV12-4 to TRBJ2-3; perhaps TRBD2 as D (6 bases). The CDR3 extends over 15 amino acids. CDR3 bases: TGTGCCAGCAGGGGCCGGGGGATTAGCACAGATACGCGGTATTTT. Translating it yields CASRGRGISTDTRYF.

The J gene is TRBJ2-3, the V gene TRBV5-5, with no clear D. V was pared by 4 bases and J by 6 bases, with 18 bases between. The germline V gene encodes CDR1 SGHKS and CDR2 YYEKEE (reference sequence). The CDR3 totals 15 residues. This chain's CDR3 is CASSLRTGLGDTQYF. Here the CDR3 DNA reads TGTGCCAGCAGCCTGCGGACGGGCCTTGGGGATACGCAGTATTTT.

Comment on this clonotype: At one end the junction does not follow the germline gene, possibly because of a read error. CDR3 protein: CASSSGQGNAEAFF. CDR3 DNA sequence: TGCGCCAGCAGCTCCGGACAGGGGAACGCTGAAGCTTTCTTT. This chain links TRBV5-1 with TRBJ1-1, with 9 positions matching TRBD1. The CDR3 extends over 14 amino acids. The germline gives CDR1 SGHRS, CDR2 YFSETQ.